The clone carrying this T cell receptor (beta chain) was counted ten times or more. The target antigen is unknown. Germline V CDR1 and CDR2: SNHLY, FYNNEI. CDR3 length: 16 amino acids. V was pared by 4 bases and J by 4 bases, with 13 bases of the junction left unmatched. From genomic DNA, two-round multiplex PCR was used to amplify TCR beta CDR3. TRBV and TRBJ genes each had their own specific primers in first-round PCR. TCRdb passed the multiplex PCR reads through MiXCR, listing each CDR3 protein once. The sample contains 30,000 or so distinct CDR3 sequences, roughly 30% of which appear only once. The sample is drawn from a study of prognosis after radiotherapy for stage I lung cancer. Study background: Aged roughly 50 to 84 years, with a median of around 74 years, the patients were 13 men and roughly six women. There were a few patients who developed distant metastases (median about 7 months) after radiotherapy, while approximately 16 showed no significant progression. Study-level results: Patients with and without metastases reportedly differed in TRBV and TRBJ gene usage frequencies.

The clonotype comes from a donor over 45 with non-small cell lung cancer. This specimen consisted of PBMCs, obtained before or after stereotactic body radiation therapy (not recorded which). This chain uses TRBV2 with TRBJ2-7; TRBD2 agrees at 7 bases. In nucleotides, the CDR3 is TGTGCCAGCAGTGGCTTGTCGGGGAGGGTTCGTTACGAGCAGTACTTC. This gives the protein CASSGLSGRVRYEQYF.